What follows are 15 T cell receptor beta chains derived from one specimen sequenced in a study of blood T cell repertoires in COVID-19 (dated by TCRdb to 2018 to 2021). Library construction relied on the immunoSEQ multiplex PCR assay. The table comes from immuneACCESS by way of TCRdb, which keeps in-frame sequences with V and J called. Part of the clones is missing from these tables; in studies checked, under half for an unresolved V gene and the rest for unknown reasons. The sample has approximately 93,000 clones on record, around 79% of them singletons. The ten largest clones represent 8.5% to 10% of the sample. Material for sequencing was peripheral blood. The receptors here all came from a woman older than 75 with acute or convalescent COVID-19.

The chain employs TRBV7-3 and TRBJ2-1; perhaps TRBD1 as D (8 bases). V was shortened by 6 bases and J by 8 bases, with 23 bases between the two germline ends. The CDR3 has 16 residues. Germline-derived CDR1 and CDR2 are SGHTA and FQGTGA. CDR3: CASSIQGGREIDEQFF. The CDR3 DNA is TGTGCCAGCAGTATACAGGGGGGGAGAGAGATCGATGAGCAGTTCTTC. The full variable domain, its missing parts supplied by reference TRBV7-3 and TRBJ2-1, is GAGVSQTPSNKVTEKGKYVELRCDPISGHTALYWYRQSLGQGPEFLIYFQGTGAADDSGLPNDRFFAVRPEGSVSTLKIQRTERGDSAVYLCASSIQGGREIDEQFFGPGTRLTVL.

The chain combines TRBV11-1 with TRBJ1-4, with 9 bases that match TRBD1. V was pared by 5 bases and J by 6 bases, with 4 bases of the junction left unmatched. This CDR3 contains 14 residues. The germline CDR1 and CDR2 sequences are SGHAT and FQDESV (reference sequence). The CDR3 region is CASSPGQGYEKLFF. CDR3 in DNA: TGTGCCAGCAGCCCGGGACAGGGCTATGAAAAACTGTTTTTT.

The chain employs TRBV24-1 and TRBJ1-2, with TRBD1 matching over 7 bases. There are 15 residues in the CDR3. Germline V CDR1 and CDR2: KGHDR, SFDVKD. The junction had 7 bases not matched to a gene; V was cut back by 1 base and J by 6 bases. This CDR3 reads CATSDLTRGNDGYTF. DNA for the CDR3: TGTGCCACCAGTGATTTAACCAGGGGGAACGATGGCTACACCTTC.

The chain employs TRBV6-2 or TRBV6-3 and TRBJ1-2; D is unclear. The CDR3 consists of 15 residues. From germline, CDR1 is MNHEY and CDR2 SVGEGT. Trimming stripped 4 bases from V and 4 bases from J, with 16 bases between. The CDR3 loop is CASSFVWQRSYGYTF. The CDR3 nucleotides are TGTGCCAGCAGTTTTGTCTGGCAGAGGAGCTATGGCTACACCTTC.

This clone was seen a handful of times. This CDR3 reads CASSVGEGHFYEQYF. The CDR3 nucleotides read TGTGCCAGCAGCGTAGGGGAGGGCCATTTCTACGAGCAGTACTTC. The chain employs TRBV9 and TRBJ2-7; 7 bases align to TRBD2. With 0 bases clipped from V and 3 bases from J, the junction kept 6 bases outside the gene matches. The CDR3 is 15 amino acids. From germline, CDR1 is SGDLS and CDR2 YYNGEE. The full variable domain, completed using reference TRBV9 and TRBJ2-7, is DSGVTQTPKHLITATGQRVTLRCSPRSGDLSVYWYQQSLDQGLQFLIQYYNGEERAKGNILERFSAQQFPDLHSELNLSSLELGDSALYFCASSVGEGHFYEQYFGPGTRLTVT.

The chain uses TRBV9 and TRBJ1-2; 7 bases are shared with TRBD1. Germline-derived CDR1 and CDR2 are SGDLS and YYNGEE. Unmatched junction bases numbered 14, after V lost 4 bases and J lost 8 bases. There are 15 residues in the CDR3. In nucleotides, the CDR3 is TGTGCCAGCAGCTTCAGTGGGACTCAGGGGGGCGGCTACACCTTC. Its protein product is CASSFSGTQGGGYTF.

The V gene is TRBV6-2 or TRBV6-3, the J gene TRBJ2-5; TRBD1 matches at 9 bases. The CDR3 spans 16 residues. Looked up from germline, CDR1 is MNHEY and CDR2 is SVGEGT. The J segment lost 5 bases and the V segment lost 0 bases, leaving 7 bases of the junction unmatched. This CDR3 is CASSYSMGQGRETQYF. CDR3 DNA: TGTGCCAGCAGTTACTCTATGGGACAGGGACGGGAGACCCAGTACTTC.

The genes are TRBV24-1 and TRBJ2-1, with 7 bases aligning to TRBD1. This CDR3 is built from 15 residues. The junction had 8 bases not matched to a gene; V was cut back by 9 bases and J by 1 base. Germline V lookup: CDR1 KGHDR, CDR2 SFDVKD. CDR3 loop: CATRWTGTSYNEQFF. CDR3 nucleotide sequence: TGTGCCACCCGGTGGACAGGTACTTCCTACAATGAGCAGTTCTTC.

The CDR3 spells CASSLSPDGGEDTQYF. The CDR3 DNA reads as TGTGCCAGCAGTTTATCCCCCGACGGGGGGGAGGATACGCAGTATTTT. This chain connects TRBV27 to TRBJ2-3; 8 bases align to TRBD2. Per germline, CDR1 MNHEY and CDR2 SMNVEV (reference sequence). The V gene end was trimmed by 0 bases and the J gene end by 6 bases; junction bases not matched to a gene: 8. The CDR3 consists of 16 residues.

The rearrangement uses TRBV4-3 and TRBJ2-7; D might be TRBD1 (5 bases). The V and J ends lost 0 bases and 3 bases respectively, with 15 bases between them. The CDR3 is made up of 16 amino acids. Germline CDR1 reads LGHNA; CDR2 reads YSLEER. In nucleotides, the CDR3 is TGCGCCAGCAGCCAAGATCGAATTACAGGCTTCTACGAGCAGTACTTC. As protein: CASSQDRITGFYEQYF.

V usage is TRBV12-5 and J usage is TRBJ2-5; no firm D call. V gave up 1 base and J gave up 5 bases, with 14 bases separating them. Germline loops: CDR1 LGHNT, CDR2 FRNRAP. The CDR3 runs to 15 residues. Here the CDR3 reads CASGLGLSDGETQYF. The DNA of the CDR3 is TGTGCTAGTGGTTTGGGCCTCTCCGACGGGGAGACCCAGTACTTC.

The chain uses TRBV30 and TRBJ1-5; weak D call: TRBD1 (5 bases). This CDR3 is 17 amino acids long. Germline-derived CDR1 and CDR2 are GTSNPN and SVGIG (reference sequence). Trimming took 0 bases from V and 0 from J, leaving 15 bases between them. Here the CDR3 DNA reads TGTGCCTGGAGTGTACGCCTCACAGGAGATAGCAATCAGCCCCAGCATTTT. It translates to CAWSVRLTGDSNQPQHF.

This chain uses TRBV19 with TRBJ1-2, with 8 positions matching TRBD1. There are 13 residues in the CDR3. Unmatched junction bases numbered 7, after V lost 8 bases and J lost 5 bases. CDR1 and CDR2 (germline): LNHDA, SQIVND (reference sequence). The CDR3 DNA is TGTGCCAGTCAAATACAGGGGGTATATGGCTACACCTTC. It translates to CASQIQGVYGYTF.

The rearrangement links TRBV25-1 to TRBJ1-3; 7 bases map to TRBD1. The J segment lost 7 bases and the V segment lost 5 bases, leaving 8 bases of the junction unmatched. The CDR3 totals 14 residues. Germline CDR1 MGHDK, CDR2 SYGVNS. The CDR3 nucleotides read TGTGCCAGCAGTCCTTCGACAGGGTTCAACACCATATATTTT. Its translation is CASSPSTGFNTIYF.

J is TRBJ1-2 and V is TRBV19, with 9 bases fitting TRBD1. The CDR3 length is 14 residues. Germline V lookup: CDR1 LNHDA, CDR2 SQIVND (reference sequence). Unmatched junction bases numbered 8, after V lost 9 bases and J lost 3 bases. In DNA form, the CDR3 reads TGTGCCAGCAACCCGGGACAGGGATACTATGGCTACACCTTC. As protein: CASNPGQGYYGYTF.